This TCR beta chain was identified in a study of cytomegalovirus exposure and HLA in healthy donors. A word on this clone: Its antigen is undetermined.

The CDR3 is 15 residues long. Germline CDR1 LGHNA, CDR2 YSLEER. The V end lost 1 base, the J end lost 4 bases, and 13 bases lay between the germline ends. The PCR ran on 60 Vbeta and 13 Jbeta primers. Using immunoSEQ multiplex PCR, the repertoire was profiled, and TCRdb retains in-frame clones only, with some absent. Altogether about 210,000 clones are present, approximately 82% being singletons, with the ten largest covering about 9.4%. Study observations and caveats: Productive status was seen about 90% or about 30% of the time for most TCR beta V segments in an earlier analysis.

The clonotype was recovered from a woman aged 50 to 60 in good health and CMV-seropositive. The chain is built from TRBV4-3 and TRBJ1-1; D gene uncertain. Sequencing was performed on PBMCs. The chain's CDR3 is CASSQGYTHTTEAFF. Here the CDR3 DNA reads TGCGCCAGCAGCCAAGGATACACCCATACCACTGAAGCTTTCTTT.